This T cell receptor beta chain was retrieved from a study of T-cell reconstitution after alpha-beta-depleted transplantation in children. Study-wide points: Expanded graft clones numbering several hundred reportedly gave rise to alpha-beta T cells about two months after transplant.

The V gene lost 4 bases and the J gene lost 4 bases, with 20 bases spanning the gap. The CDR3 extends over 17 amino acids. The V gene's germline CDR1 is SEHNR and CDR2 FQNEAQ (reference sequence). Unique molecular identifiers were built into the TCRbeta library. One entry per CDR3 protein results from TCRdb running MiXCR on the PCR reads. The sample comprises some 290,000 distinct CDR3 sequences, around 25% of which are singletons, and roughly 9.8% rests with the top ten. With respect to this clonotype: Its matching antigen is unknown.

The TCR originated in a male patient between 5 and 17 years old who had a stem cell transplant for acute lymphoblastic leukemia, so the T cells may come from the graft donor. The chain carries TRBV7-9 and TRBJ1-5; no firm D call. The specimen was PBMCs, mostly from graft donor cells, collected 180 days after TCRalphabeta/CD19-depleted stem cell transplant. The CDR3 is CASSSTGTGKPNQPQHF. In DNA form, the CDR3 reads TGTGCCAGCAGCTCTACGGGTACGGGAAAGCCGAATCAGCCCCAGCATTTT. Full variable domain (rest looked up from reference TRBV7-9 and TRBJ1-5): DTGVSQNPRHKITKRGQNVTFRCDPISEHNRLYWYRQTLGQGPEFLTYFQNEAQLEKSRLLSDRFSAERPKGSFSTLEIQRTEQGDSAMYLCASSSTGTGKPNQPQHFGDGTRLSIL.